This T cell receptor (beta chain) was retrieved from a study of T cells expressing NK-cell markers. No DNA is given; TCRdb re-called the 5' RACE reads and lists each CDR3 protein once. The ten top clones account for approximately 3.6%, within a sample of around 550,000 distinct CDR3 sequences. Germline V gives CDR1 LNHNV, CDR2 YYDKDF (reference sequence). This CDR3 region has 13 residues. Regarding the study as a whole: One observes that, in several donors, these clonotypes were also the leading ones within the CD3+CD56-NKG2C+ fraction.

Points on this clonotype: Its matching antigen is unknown.

The sequenced sample was blood T cells: a sorted CD56 or NKG2C T cell subset, CD4+ or CD8+ T cells, or bulk PBMC T cells (not recorded which). The TCR sequence derives from a man between 18 and 35 years old in good health. This chain connects TRBV15 to TRBJ2-5. This CDR3 reads CATGVLFGETQYF.